The T cell receptor (beta chain) under discussion was sequenced for a study of blood T cell repertoires in COVID-19. As for the study in general: Italy, Spain and the United States were the sources of the convalescent and acute COVID-19 samples.

This clone was seen a single time. V lost 2 bases and J lost 3, with 10 bases in between. From germline, CDR1 is LNHDA and CDR2 SQIVND (reference sequence). The CDR3 runs 14 residues. Here immunoSEQ multiplex PCR was the method, and the copy in TCRdb shows in-frame clones only, minus some. The profile shows about 340,000 clones, around nine tenths of them singletons. This receptor was obtained from an older woman with COVID-19, enrolled during active disease. J is TRBJ1-1 and V is TRBV19; a weak D match, TRBD1 (5 bases). Sequenced sample: peripheral blood. CDR3 loop: CASSISGGYTEAFF. The CDR3 DNA is TGTGCCAGTAGTATATCTGGGGGGTACACTGAAGCTTTCTTT.